This passage covers 32 T cell receptor beta chains from one sample sequenced in a study of blood T cell repertoires in COVID-19. The protocol was immunoSEQ multiplex PCR, while the TCRdb copy is restricted to in-frame clones and leaves out a portion. This table holds approximately 480,000 clones, 75% to 90% found once. Input material: peripheral blood. The source of these receptors is a young man with COVID-19, enrolled during active disease.

The V gene is TRBV5-6, the J gene TRBJ2-7; D is unresolved. Between the trimmed V and J ends, which lost 2 bases and 3 bases, there was a span of 6 bases. The germline CDR1 and CDR2 sequences are SGHDT and YYEEEE. This CDR3 is 12 amino acids long. The chain's CDR3 is CASSFTRYEQYF. As DNA, the CDR3 is TGTGCCAGCAGCTTTACTCGCTACGAGCAGTACTTC.

The rearrangement links TRBV18 to TRBJ1-1; weak D call: TRBD1 (6 bases). CDR1 is KGHSH, CDR2 LQKENI, per germline. The CDR3 covers 15 residues. Trimming took 3 bases from V and 0 from J, leaving 11 bases between them. The CDR3, as DNA: TGTGCCAGCTCACCGCTGGACAGTTTGAACACTGAAGCTTTCTTT. Amino acid sequence: CASSPLDSLNTEAFF.

In its sample, this clone was seen once. The genes are TRBV19 and TRBJ1-1; D not certain. CDR3 size: 12 residues. The germline gives CDR1 LNHDA, CDR2 SQIVND (reference sequence). The V end lost 7 bases, the J end lost 2 bases, and 8 bases lay between the germline ends. In DNA form, the CDR3 reads TGTGCCAGTAAGTCAGGTAACACTGAAGCTTTCTTT. Encoded protein: CASKSGNTEAFF.

This clone was observed a single time. The chain couples TRBV11-2 to TRBJ1-4; perhaps TRBD1 as D (6 bases). The CDR3 totals 16 residues. Germline CDR1 is SGHAT and CDR2 is FQNNGV. Trimming took 0 bases from V and 4 from J, leaving 12 bases between them. This chain's CDR3 is CASSLDGTLFNEKLFF. The CDR3 DNA follows: TGTGCCAGCAGCTTAGATGGGACACTGTTTAATGAAAAACTGTTTTTT.

Only one count was recorded for this clone. The J gene is TRBJ2-7, the V gene TRBV6-5; 7 bases fit TRBD2. Looked up from germline, CDR1 is MNHEY and CDR2 is SVGAGI. The V gene end was trimmed by 10 bases and the J gene end by 3 bases; junction bases not matched to a gene: 12. The CDR3 is made up of 14 amino acids. CDR3 nucleotides: TGTGCCACCTCTGCCAGCGGGGTCATCTACGAGCAGTACTTC. Translation: CATSASGVIYEQYF.

This chain uses TRBV7-9 with TRBJ2-1; the match to TRBD2 covers 7 bases. The CDR3 is made up of 16 amino acids. The V segment lost 3 bases and the J segment 2 bases; nucleotides outside the gene matches: 7. The germline V gene encodes CDR1 SEHNR and CDR2 FQNEAQ (reference sequence). CDR3 nucleotides: TGTGCCAGCAGCTTTTTGATTAGCGGGCCCTACAATGAGCAGTTCTTC. It is translated as CASSFLISGPYNEQFF.

This chain connects TRBV11-3 to TRBJ2-2, with D hard to call. V was shortened by 5 bases and J by 4 bases, with 5 bases between the two germline ends. This CDR3 contains 12 residues. From germline, CDR1 is SGHNT and CDR2 YENEEA. CDR3 in amino acids: CASSPFTGELFF. In nucleotides, the CDR3 is TGTGCCAGCAGCCCCTTCACCGGGGAGCTGTTTTTT. Drawing the rest from reference TRBV11-3 and TRBJ2-2, the complete variable domain is EAGVVQSPRYKIIEKKQPVAFWCNPISGHNTLYWYLQNLGQGPELLIRYENEEAVDDSQLPKDRFSAERLKGVDSTLKIQPAELGDSAVYLCASSPFTGELFFGEGSRLTVL.

The J gene is TRBJ2-7, the V gene TRBV18; a weak D match, TRBD1 (5 bases). V dropped 4 bases and J dropped 3 bases, with 19 bases sitting between them. Germline V gene data show CDR1 as KGHSH and CDR2 as LQKENI. The CDR3 consists of 16 residues. For the CDR3, the DNA is TGTGCCAGCTCACAAGATAGGAAAAAGACAGTCTACGAGCAGTACTTC. Amino acid sequence: CASSQDRKKTVYEQYF.

The gene calls are TRBV11-2 and TRBJ2-2; maybe TRBD2 (7 bases). The V gene's germline CDR1 is SGHAT and CDR2 FQNNGV. With 5 bases removed from V and 6 bases from J, the gap between germline ends came to 22 bases. The CDR3 consists of 17 residues. The CDR3 protein is CASSPFRGALFSGELFF. The CDR3 nucleotides are TGTGCCAGCAGCCCTTTCCGGGGGGCGCTTTTTTCCGGGGAGCTGTTTTTT.

The chain couples TRBV7-9 to TRBJ2-6, with 7 bases lining up with TRBD1. The J segment lost 2 bases and the V segment lost 6 bases, leaving 7 bases of the junction unmatched. This CDR3 has 16 residues. The V gene's germline CDR1 is SEHNR and CDR2 FQNEAQ (reference sequence). CDR3 loop: CASSAKQGTGANVLTF. CDR3 DNA sequence: TGTGCCAGCAGTGCTAAACAGGGGACTGGGGCCAACGTCCTGACTTTC.

This chain uses TRBV4-1 with TRBJ1-1; D perhaps matches TRBD1 (5 bases). Germline values: CDR1 MGHRA, CDR2 YSYEKL. V was shortened by 5 bases and J by 5 bases, with 15 bases between the two germline ends. The CDR3 runs 14 residues. Here the CDR3 DNA reads TGCGCCAGCAGCGGAAGGACAATGGGGACTGAAGCTTTCTTT. As protein: CASSGRTMGTEAFF.

The chain uses TRBV21-1 and TRBJ1-4; the table calls TRBD1, which could not be checked here. TRBV21-1 is shown as a pseudogene. There are 18 residues in the CDR3. The CDR3, as DNA: TGTGCCAGCAGCAAAGAGGTACAGGGGGGTGCAACTAATGAAAAACTGTTTTTT. Protein product: CASSKEVQGGATNEKLFF.

The chain carries TRBV5-4 and TRBJ1-6; 10 bases match TRBD1. Germline V gives CDR1 SGHNT, CDR2 YYREEE (reference sequence). The CDR3 is 14 residues long. With V trimmed by 1 base and J by 9 bases, 1 base remained unmatched. CDR3 loop: CASSLRDRGSPLHF. The CDR3 DNA reads TGTGCCAGCAGCTTGAGGGACAGGGGTTCACCCCTCCACTTT.

The CDR3: CASSLGGPTLEQFF. CDR3 bases: TGTGCCAGCAGCTTAGGAGGCCCTACGCTAGAGCAGTTCTTC. V is TRBV7-2 and J is TRBJ2-1; D gene unclear. V dropped 1 base and J dropped 10 bases, with 14 bases sitting between them. The CDR3 spans 14 residues. Germline V gene lookup returns CDR1 SGHTA and CDR2 FQGNSA.

There are a few counts of this clone. This chain uses TRBV6-5 with TRBJ1-2, with 7 bases matching TRBD1. This CDR3 has 13 amino acids. J was trimmed by 6 bases and V by 5 bases; bases with no gene match: 6. The germline V gene has CDR1 MNHEY and CDR2 SVGAGI. CDR3 region: CASSHGTEDGYTF. For the CDR3, the DNA is TGTGCCAGCAGTCACGGGACAGAGGATGGCTACACCTTC.

A single count supports this clone. The rearrangement uses TRBV11-2 and TRBJ1-5; D gene ambiguous. V lost 2 bases, J lost 2 bases, and 10 bases lay in between. CDR3 length: 15 amino acids. Per the germline V gene, CDR1 is SGHAT and CDR2 is FQNNGV. The chain's CDR3 is CASSLRPSGNQPQHF. In DNA, the CDR3 is TGTGCCAGCAGCTTACGTCCCAGTGGCAATCAGCCCCAGCATTTT.

This clone is a singleton in its sample. The chain joins TRBV5-1 to TRBJ2-1; 7 bases are shared with TRBD1. The length of the CDR3 is 13 residues. V gave up 5 bases and J gave up 6 bases; unmatched junction bases: 5. The germline V gene has CDR1 SGHRS and CDR2 YFSETQ. The CDR3 spells CASRPDRANEQFF. DNA of the CDR3: TGCGCCAGCAGACCTGACAGGGCCAATGAGCAGTTCTTC.

The chain has TRBV7-8 and TRBJ2-7; the match to TRBD2 covers 9 bases. This CDR3 has 16 amino acids. V lost 5 bases to trimming and J lost 1 base; unmatched junction nucleotides: 9. Germline CDR1 and CDR2: SGHVS and FQNEAQ. The DNA for the CDR3 is TGTGCCAGCAGCCCCCGAGGAGCGGGAGGTTCCTACGAGCAGTACTTC. Amino acids: CASSPRGAGGSYEQYF. Full variable domain (rest looked up from reference TRBV7-8 and TRBJ2-7): GAGVSQSPRYKVAKRGQDVALRCDPISGHVSLFWYQQALGQGPEFLTYFQNEAQLDKSGLPSDRFFAERPEGSVSTLKIQRTQQEDSAVYLCASSPRGAGGSYEQYFGPGTRLTVT.

The rearrangement links TRBV28 to TRBJ1-3; 7 bases are a match to TRBD1. Per germline, CDR1 MDHEN and CDR2 SYDVKM. This CDR3 region has 15 residues. V was clipped by 4 bases and J by 1 base; unmatched bases: 4. CDR3 sequence reads: CASSSAGGSGNTIYF. The CDR3 nucleotides read TGTGCCAGCAGTTCCGCAGGGGGATCTGGAAACACCATATATTTT.

Only one count was recorded for this clone. The chain carries TRBV5-1 and TRBJ2-1; maybe TRBD2 (5 bases). The germline gives CDR1 SGHRS, CDR2 YFSETQ. This CDR3 contains 12 residues. Trimming cost V 3 bases and J 4 bases, with 5 bases left between them. The CDR3 region is CASSSGYNEQFF. CDR3 bases: TGCGCCAGCAGCTCGGGATACAATGAGCAGTTCTTC.

The chain carries TRBV7-9 and TRBJ1-4; D perhaps matches TRBD1 (6 bases). CDR3 length: 13 residues. The germline gives CDR1 SEHNR, CDR2 FQNEAQ (reference sequence). Between the trimmed V and J ends, which lost 6 bases and 6 bases, there was a span of 11 bases. The CDR3 bases are TGTGCCAGCAGTAACTACAGGGATGAAAAACTGTTTTTT. As protein: CASSNYRDEKLFF.

This clone has just one count. The CDR3 reads CASSPTGGTEKLFF. The CDR3 DNA reads TGTGCCAGCAGCCCGACAGGGGGCACTGAAAAACTGTTTTTT. V is TRBV3-1 (or the pseudogene TRBV3-2) and J is TRBJ1-4, with 10 bases identical to TRBD1. Germline V gene sequence: CDR1 LGHDT, CDR2 YNNKEL (reference sequence). CDR3 length: 14 amino acids. J lost 7 bases, V lost 4 bases, and 3 bases had no gene match.

This sequence joins TRBV12-5 and TRBJ2-7, with TRBD2 matching 14 bases. V lost 1 base and J lost 9; bases outside the gene matches: 11. CDR3 size: 17 residues. CDR1 LGHNT and CDR2 FRNRAP come from the germline V gene. For the CDR3, the DNA is TGTGCTAGTGGTTTGGGTCCGGGGGAGACTAGCGGGAGGGGGCAGTACTTC. As protein: CASGLGPGETSGRGQYF. The complete variable domain, with remaining parts taken from reference TRBV12-5 and TRBJ2-7, reads DARVTQTPRHKVTEMGQEVTMRCQPILGHNTVFWYRQTMMQGLELLAYFRNRAPLDDSGMPKDRFSAEMPDATLATLKIQPSEPRDSAVYFCASGLGPGETSGRGQYFGPGTRLTVT.

This chain joins TRBV5-1 and TRBJ2-3; 7 bases agree with TRBD1. The V and J ends lost 0 bases and 1 base, in that order; junction bases with no gene match: 2. The germline CDR1 and CDR2 sequences are SGHRS and YFSETQ. The length of the CDR3 is 15 residues. CDR3 DNA sequence: TGCGCCAGCAGCTTGGGGGGGACAGGCACAGATACGCAGTATTTT. Its protein is CASSLGGTGTDTQYF. Supplemented by reference TRBV5-1 and TRBJ2-3, the full variable domain reads KAGVTQTPRYLIKTRGQQVTLSCSPISGHRSVSWYQQTPGQGLQFLFEYFSETQRNKGNFPGRFSGRQFSNSRSEMNVSTLELGDSALYLCASSLGGTGTDTQYFGPGTRLTVL.

This clone was found once. This sequence joins TRBV3-1 (or the pseudogene TRBV3-2) and TRBJ1-1; D is uncertain. Trimming removed 6 bases at V and 1 base at J, with 12 bases between. CDR1 LGHDT and CDR2 YNNKEL come from the germline V gene (reference sequence). The CDR3 extends over 14 amino acids. The CDR3 nucleotides are TGTGCCAGCAGATACGGACGGGGGAACACTGAAGCTTTCTTT. Residues: CASRYGRGNTEAFF.

This chain connects TRBV19 to TRBJ2-7; D remains ambiguous. The CDR3 extends over 13 amino acids. Deletions cut 1 base from V and 2 bases from J, with 6 bases between. CDR1 is LNHDA and CDR2 is SQIVND in the germline V gene (reference sequence). The CDR3 region is CASSIALAYEQYF. Here the CDR3 DNA reads TGTGCCAGTAGTATAGCACTGGCCTACGAGCAGTACTTC.

This sequence joins TRBV15 and TRBJ2-1; TRBD2 might be the D (5 bases). CDR3 length equals 16 residues. The V end was cut by 3 bases, the J end by 3 bases, with 15 bases between. Germline V CDR1 and CDR2: LNHNV, YYDKDF (reference sequence). The CDR3 here is CATSRTGLLVYNEQFF. Written as DNA, the CDR3 is TGTGCCACCAGCAGGACCGGACTCCTAGTCTACAATGAGCAGTTCTTC.

The chain joins TRBV7-9 to TRBJ2-3, with D possibly TRBD2 on 5 matching bases. The CDR3 sequence is 12 residues long. Trimming removed 2 bases from V and 6 bases from J, with 6 bases in between. Germline V gene data show CDR1 as SEHNR and CDR2 as FQNEAQ (reference sequence). In DNA form, the CDR3 reads TGTGCCAGCAGCTTACAGCGGGATACGCAGTATTTT. Its protein is CASSLQRDTQYF.

The chain employs TRBV10-2 and TRBJ1-5; perhaps TRBD1 as D (5 bases). V was cut by 5 bases and J by 1 base, with 12 bases left in between. CDR1 and CDR2 from the germline V gene are WSHSY and SAAADI. The CDR3 runs to 15 residues. The CDR3 nucleotides are TGCGCCAGCAGTAGGAAACGACAGAGCAATCAGCCCCAGCATTTT. It codes for CASSRKRQSNQPQHF.

This chain connects TRBV30 to TRBJ2-3; 8 bases are a match to TRBD2. The CDR3 has 17 residues. Germline V lookup: CDR1 GTSNPN, CDR2 SVGIG (reference sequence). V dropped 0 bases and J dropped 0; count of bases not matched to a gene: 8. The CDR3 coding sequence is TGTGCCTGGAGTGTGGGCGGGAGGTGGCCTAGCACAGATACGCAGTATTTT. Translated, it gives CAWSVGGRWPSTDTQYF.

The chain has TRBV24-1 and TRBJ2-5, with D possibly TRBD2 on 5 matching bases. CDR3 size: 15 residues. Deletions cut 4 bases from V and 5 bases from J, with 16 bases between. Germline CDR1 and CDR2: KGHDR and SFDVKD. CDR3 protein: CATSEPAEAAETQYF. As DNA, the CDR3 is TGTGCCACCAGTGAGCCAGCGGAGGCGGCGGAGACCCAGTACTTC.

The chain has TRBV7-9 and TRBJ1-2, with D possibly TRBD1 on 5 matching bases. Germline V gene sequence: CDR1 SEHNR, CDR2 FQNEAQ (reference sequence). The germline V and J ends were trimmed by 3 bases and 4 bases, with 24 bases remaining between them. CDR3 length: 18 residues. The CDR3 here is CASSFTVRESLQGYGYTF. CDR3 DNA: TGTGCCAGCAGCTTTACCGTCCGGGAGAGCTTGCAGGGCTATGGCTACACCTTC.